These 32 T cell receptor beta chains were sequenced from one sample in a study of human CD8 memory T cell subsets. Making the TCR beta libraries relied on UMI-labeled 5' RACE. TCRdb re-called the 5' RACE reads and gives one entry per CDR3 protein, without DNA. The table for this sample gives more than 6,500 distinct CDR3 sequences. Sequencing was carried out using CD8+ stem-like memory T cells (TSCM and TCM) sorted from PBMCs. The subset is: stem-like memory CD8 T cells (TSTEM), CCR7+ PD-1- TIGIT-. These receptors were obtained from a human donor in good health.

The V and J genes are TRBV27 and TRBJ2-1; the TCRdb D gene call, TRBD1, has no DNA to confirm it. There are 19 residues in the CDR3. Germline lookup yields CDR1 MNHEY and CDR2 SMNVEV (reference sequence). The chain's CDR3 is CASSFASGTGGSIYNEQFF.

The CDR3 protein is CASSPGPAGEQYF. The chain couples TRBV5-6 to TRBJ2-7; absent DNA, TCRdb's TRBD2 call cannot be checked. Germline V gene data show CDR1 as SGHDT and CDR2 as YYEEEE. The CDR3 extends over 13 amino acids.

The rearrangement uses TRBV6-4 and TRBJ2-1. The CDR3 is 15 amino acids. CDR1 MRHNA and CDR2 SNTAGT come from the germline V gene. This chain's CDR3 is CASSEPSSSYNEQFF.

This rearrangement joins TRBV3-1 to TRBJ2-7; the D call of TRBD1 rests on TCRdb alone, since no DNA is present to check it. The length of the CDR3 is 12 residues. CDR1 and CDR2 (germline): LGHDT, YNNKEL (reference sequence). The chain's CDR3 is CASGGYVNEQYF.

This clonotype is medium-sized by frequency. The rearrangement uses TRBV4-3 and TRBJ2-1; the TCRdb D gene call, TRBD2, has no DNA to confirm it. The CDR3 has 14 amino acids. The V gene's germline CDR1 is LGHNA and CDR2 YSLEER. This chain's CDR3 is CASSQTAVHNEQFF.

This rearrangement joins TRBV28 to TRBJ2-1; TCRdb returns TRBD2, unconfirmable since there is no DNA. The CDR3 runs to 16 residues. Germline loops: CDR1 MDHEN, CDR2 SYDVKM. The CDR3 spells CASSPSRREWIDEQFF.

The chain links TRBV4-2 to TRBJ2-1; TCRdb reports TRBD2, a call that lacks DNA to check it against. This CDR3 is 16 amino acids long. The germline V gene has CDR1 LGHNA and CDR2 YNFKEQ. CDR3 sequence: CASSQGEGQAYNEQFF.

This sequence joins TRBV10-3 and TRBJ2-7; the TCRdb D gene call, TRBD1, has no DNA to confirm it. This CDR3 has 13 residues. Germline lookup yields CDR1 ENHRY and CDR2 SYGVKD. The CDR3 protein is CAFSRDRSYEQYF.

The V call is TRBV27, the J call TRBJ1-6; TCRdb reports TRBD1, a call that lacks DNA to check it against. The CDR3 extends over 16 amino acids. Germline CDR1 MNHEY, CDR2 SMNVEV (reference sequence). Here the CDR3 reads CASSSPGVSYNSPLHF.

Here the CDR3 reads CAGSLRVQGADEKLFF. J is TRBJ1-4 and V is TRBV7-8; TCRdb's assignment of TRBD1 cannot be checked, as there is no DNA. CDR1 and CDR2 from the germline V gene are SGHVS and FQNEAQ. The CDR3 is 16 amino acids.

The rearrangement links TRBV2 to TRBJ1-2; no DNA is available, so the TRBD1 call from TCRdb remains unchecked. Germline V gene sequence: CDR1 SNHLY, CDR2 FYNNEI. The CDR3 totals 13 residues. CDR3 sequence: CASSEVKDSGYTF.

CDR3 region: CASRVGDTQYF. The chain uses TRBV2 and TRBJ2-3. This CDR3 is 11 amino acids long. The germline V gene has CDR1 SNHLY and CDR2 FYNNEI.

The chain carries TRBV2 and TRBJ2-1; TCRdb names TRBD1, which stays unverified in the absence of DNA. Germline V gene lookup returns CDR1 SNHLY and CDR2 FYNNEI. This CDR3 region has 15 residues. CDR3 loop: CASSGGTGSLLEQFF.

This chain uses TRBV19 with TRBJ2-1. The CDR3 length is 15 residues. Germline V lookup: CDR1 LNHDA, CDR2 SQIVND (reference sequence). The chain's CDR3 is CASSPTVSSYNEQFF. The entire variable domain, with the rest obtained from reference TRBV19 and TRBJ2-1, is as follows: DGGITQSPKYLFRKEGQNVTLSCEQNLNHDAMYWYRQDPGQGLRLIYYSQIVNDFQKGDIAEGYSVSREKKESFPLTVTSAQKNPTAFYLCASSPTVSSYNEQFFGPGTRLTVL.

The CDR3 loop is CAWSVYARTYEQYF. V is TRBV30 and J is TRBJ2-7. Germline V CDR1 and CDR2: GTSNPN, SVGIG (reference sequence). There are 14 residues in the CDR3. Filled out from reference TRBV30 and TRBJ2-7, the complete variable domain reads SQTIHQWPATLVQPVGSPLSLECTVEGTSNPNLYWYRQAAGRGLQLLFYSVGIGQISSEVPQNLSASRPQDRQFILSSKKLLLSDSGFYLCAWSVYARTYEQYFGPGTRLTVT.

The chain combines TRBV27 with TRBJ2-1; TCRdb outputs TRBD2, but without DNA this stays unchecked. The CDR3 is 13 residues long. Germline-derived CDR1 and CDR2 are MNHEY and SMNVEV (reference sequence). The CDR3 reads CASVSGRLGEQFF.

The chain recombines TRBV27 with TRBJ2-7; as DNA is missing, the TRBD1 call by TCRdb cannot be tested. CDR3 length: 13 residues. CDR1 and CDR2 (germline): MNHEY, SMNVEV (reference sequence). The CDR3 here is CASSLFRGYEQYF.

The chain employs TRBV7-9 and TRBJ1-3. The CDR3 runs 12 residues. CDR1 SEHNR and CDR2 FQNEAQ come from the germline V gene (reference sequence). Here the CDR3 reads CANRGEGNTIYF.

This chain uses TRBV3-1 with TRBJ2-7. Germline values: CDR1 LGHDT, CDR2 YNNKEL (reference sequence). This CDR3 has 15 residues. This CDR3 is CASSQGAGSSYEQYF.

The CDR3 spells CASSSGTDTGELFF. This chain connects TRBV10-1 to TRBJ2-2; TCRdb indicates TRBD1, and absent DNA this call remains unverified. The CDR3 runs to 14 residues. Germline V gene sequence: CDR1 WNHNN, CDR2 SYGVQD (reference sequence).

V is TRBV12-3 or TRBV12-4 and J is TRBJ2-3; TCRdb lists TRBD2, though no DNA is available to test this call. The CDR3 loop spans 15 amino acids. The CDR3 sequence: CASTSFGLYSHTQYF.

This sequence joins TRBV6-2 or TRBV6-3 and TRBJ2-2; TCRdb's assignment of TRBD2 cannot be checked, as there is no DNA. Looked up from germline, CDR1 is MNHEY and CDR2 is SVGEGT. CDR3 length: 17 residues. The CDR3 sequence: CASSPVGLAGPTGELFF.

This chain connects TRBV5-1 to TRBJ2-7; the D call from TCRdb, TRBD1, cannot be confirmed without DNA. The CDR3 runs to 12 residues. Germline CDR1 and CDR2: SGHRS and YFSETQ. CDR3 region: CASSLGQGEQYF.

This clonotype ranks as medium-sized (0.01 to 0.1%) in terms of frequency. The chain links TRBV6-6 to TRBJ2-2; TCRdb designates TRBD2, a call that cannot be tested without DNA. Germline-derived CDR1 and CDR2 are MNHNY and SVGAGI (reference sequence). The CDR3 spans 16 residues. Here the CDR3 reads CASSSRSGGNTGELFF.

By frequency, this clonotype registers medium-sized (0.01 to 0.1%). The genes are TRBV7-9 and TRBJ2-7; absent DNA, TCRdb's TRBD2 call cannot be checked. CDR1 SEHNR and CDR2 FQNEAQ come from the germline V gene (reference sequence). The CDR3 length is 15 residues. The chain's CDR3 is CASSPWTSGTYEQYF.

This chain connects TRBV6-5 to TRBJ2-1; TCRdb proposes TRBD2, but this gene call is untestable without DNA. The CDR3 covers 15 residues. CDR1 is MNHEY and CDR2 is SVGAGI in the germline V gene. CDR3 in amino acids: CASSHGLAGEGEQFF.

By frequency, this clonotype is medium-sized. The chain has TRBV7-9 and TRBJ1-5; TCRdb's D gene call, TRBD1, goes unchecked for lack of DNA. CDR3 size: 16 residues. Germline lookup yields CDR1 SEHNR and CDR2 FQNEAQ (reference sequence). The chain's CDR3 is CASSSLGGNRAQPQHF.

The chain is built from TRBV6-5 and TRBJ2-2; checking the TCRdb D call of TRBD1 is not possible without DNA. The length of the CDR3 is 16 residues. The V gene's germline CDR1 is MNHEY and CDR2 SVGAGI. CDR3 region: CASSTGRGRATGELFF.

The chain has TRBV6-6 and TRBJ2-7; no DNA is available, so the TRBD1 call from TCRdb remains unchecked. The CDR3 runs to 15 residues. Germline V gene data show CDR1 as MNHNY and CDR2 as SVGAGI (reference sequence). The CDR3: CASTDRGITSYEQYF.

The V gene is TRBV27, the J gene TRBJ2-1; TCRdb proposes TRBD1, but this gene call is untestable without DNA. The CDR3 spans 16 residues. In germline, CDR1 is MNHEY, CDR2 SMNVEV (reference sequence). CDR3: CASSSNRDSWYNEQFF.

This chain links TRBV6-4 with TRBJ1-2; the D call from TCRdb, TRBD1, cannot be confirmed without DNA. Looked up from germline, CDR1 is MRHNA and CDR2 is SNTAGT. CDR3 size: 14 residues. The CDR3 loop is CASSDKGVNYGYTF.

J is TRBJ2-2 and V is TRBV3-1; checking the TCRdb D call of TRBD2 is not possible without DNA. The V gene's germline CDR1 is LGHDT and CDR2 YNNKEL (reference sequence). This CDR3 comprises 14 residues. CDR3 sequence reads: CASSQAGETGELFF.